These 9 T cell receptor beta chains came from one sample sequenced in a study of vaccination and CD4 T cells after COVID-19. With the Oncomine TCR Beta short-read assay, DNA from cultured CD4+ T cells was sequenced. Each CDR3 protein is one row after TCRdb ran MiXCR on the PCR reads. The data hold some 10,000 distinct CDR3 sequences, with 32% observed a single time. Their antigens are not known. The sample's treatment: roughly ten-day PBMC culture with coronavirus spike peptide pools or control peptides (ViraFEST assay). The sample in question was CD4+ T cells from blood, cultured in vitro, obtained after SARS-CoV-2 vaccination. The receptors come from a human donor who had recovered from COVID-19.

This clonotype was counted between two and nine times. This chain uses TRBV7-9 with TRBJ2-7; D is ambiguous. The V end lost 1 base, the J end lost 5 bases, and 9 bases lay between the germline ends. This CDR3 contains 13 residues. From germline, CDR1 is SEHNR and CDR2 FQNEAQ (reference sequence). In DNA, the CDR3 is TGTGCCAGCAGCTTAGGCGTGTCCGACGAGCAGTACTTC. This sequence encodes CASSLGVSDEQYF.

The chain links TRBV29-1 to TRBJ2-3, with D perhaps TRBD1 or TRBD2 (5 bases each). The CDR3 has 15 residues. The germline gives CDR1 SQVTM, CDR2 ANQGSEA. Trimming left V 3 bases short and J 8 bases short, with 21 bases between. The CDR3 coding sequence is TGCAGCGTTGACCCAGTCTTAGGGACCCAACCTACGCAGTATTTT. The encoded protein is CSVDPVLGTQPTQYF.

V usage is TRBV14 and J usage is TRBJ1-6; TRBD1 might be the D (5 bases). This CDR3 contains 16 residues. V was clipped by 4 bases and J by 6 bases, with 16 bases between them. Germline-derived CDR1 and CDR2 are SGHDN and FVKESK. CDR3 DNA: TGTGCCAGCAGCCTTGCTTGGGGGACGGCTAATTCACCCCTCCACTTT. Translating it yields CASSLAWGTANSPLHF. Looking up the rest from reference TRBV14 and TRBJ1-6 gives the full variable domain: EAGVTQFPSHSVIEKGQTVTLRCDPISGHDNLYWYRRVMGKEIKFLLHFVKESKQDESGMPNNRFLAERTGGTYSTLKVQPAELEDSGVYFCASSLAWGTANSPLHFGNGTRLTVT.

V usage is TRBV5-5 and J usage is TRBJ2-5; possible D gene TRBD1, 5 bases. The CDR3 totals 13 residues. V was pared by 0 bases and J by 7 bases, with 10 bases between. Germline assignment: CDR1 SGHKS and CDR2 YYEKEE (reference sequence). The chain's CDR3 is CASSLGLQGTQYF. The CDR3 bases are TGTGCCAGCAGCTTGGGGCTTCAGGGGACCCAGTACTTC.

V is TRBV20-1 and J is TRBJ1-1, with a tentative D call TRBD1 (5 bases). CDR1 and CDR2 (germline): DFQATT, SNEGSKA (reference sequence). The CDR3 has 10 residues. With 6 bases removed from V and 8 bases from J, the gap between germline ends came to 10 bases. For the CDR3, the DNA is TGCAGTGCGAAGAGACAGGAAGCTTTCTTT. The encoded protein is CSAKRQEAFF.

V is TRBV12-5 and J is TRBJ1-2; 11 bases match TRBD1. V lost 4 bases, J lost 6 bases, and 4 bases stayed unmatched. The V gene's germline CDR1 is LGHNT and CDR2 FRNRAP. The CDR3 runs 14 residues. The CDR3 region has the DNA TGTGCTAGTGGTTCCGGACAGGGGGCCAATGGCTACACCTTC. Its translation: CASGSGQGANGYTF.

This chain links TRBV28 with TRBJ1-3; TRBD1 matches at 7 bases. The CDR3 runs to 17 residues. Germline V CDR1 and CDR2: MDHEN, SYDVKM. Unmatched junction bases numbered 9, after V lost 4 bases and J lost 0 bases. The CDR3 DNA is TGTGCCAGCAGTTCTCCGGGACAGCCGATCTCTGGAAACACCATATATTTT. This translates into CASSSPGQPISGNTIYF.

The genes are TRBV28 and TRBJ1-1; the D is unclear. This CDR3 is 13 amino acids long. The germline V gene encodes CDR1 MDHEN and CDR2 SYDVKM. Trimming pared 3 bases from V and 8 bases from J, leaving 13 bases between. CDR3 in amino acids: CASSFPGRLEAFF. The CDR3 DNA reads as TGTGCCAGCAGTTTTCCAGGACGTCTGGAAGCTTTCTTT.

The V gene is TRBV2, the J gene TRBJ1-2, with 7 bases identical to TRBD1. Germline V gene sequence: CDR1 SNHLY, CDR2 FYNNEI. The junction had 3 bases not matched to a gene; V was cut back by 3 bases and J by 5 bases. CDR3 length: 13 amino acids. CDR3 residues: CASSETGIYGYTF. The CDR3 nucleotides are TGTGCCAGCAGTGAGACAGGGATTTATGGCTACACCTTC.